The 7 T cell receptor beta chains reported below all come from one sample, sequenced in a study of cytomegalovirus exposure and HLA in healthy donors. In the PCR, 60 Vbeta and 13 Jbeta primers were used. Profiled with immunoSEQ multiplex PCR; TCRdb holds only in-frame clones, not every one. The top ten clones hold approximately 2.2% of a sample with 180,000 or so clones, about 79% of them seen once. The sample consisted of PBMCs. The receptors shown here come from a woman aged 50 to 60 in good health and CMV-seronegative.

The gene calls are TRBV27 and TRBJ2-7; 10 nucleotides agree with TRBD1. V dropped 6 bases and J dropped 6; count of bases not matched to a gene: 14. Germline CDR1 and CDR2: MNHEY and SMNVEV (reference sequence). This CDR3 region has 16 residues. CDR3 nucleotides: TGTGCCAGCAGCGTTATAACCGGGACAGGGGTGGTCGAGCAGTACTTC. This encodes CASSVITGTGVVEQYF.

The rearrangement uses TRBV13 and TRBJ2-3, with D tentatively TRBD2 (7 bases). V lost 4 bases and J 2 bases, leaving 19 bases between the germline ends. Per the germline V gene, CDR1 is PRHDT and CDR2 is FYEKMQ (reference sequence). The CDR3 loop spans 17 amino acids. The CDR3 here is CASSSPFWRGLTDTQYF. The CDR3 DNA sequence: TGTGCCAGCAGCTCCCCCTTCTGGCGGGGGCTCACAGATACGCAGTATTTT.

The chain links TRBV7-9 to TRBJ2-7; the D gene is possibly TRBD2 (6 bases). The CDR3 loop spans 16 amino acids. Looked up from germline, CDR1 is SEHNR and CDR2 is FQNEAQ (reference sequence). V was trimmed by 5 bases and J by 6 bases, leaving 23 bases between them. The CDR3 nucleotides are TGTGCCAGCAGCGCCTGGGGGGACGCCCGTCCTGGCGAGCAGTACTTC. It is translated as CASSAWGDARPGEQYF.

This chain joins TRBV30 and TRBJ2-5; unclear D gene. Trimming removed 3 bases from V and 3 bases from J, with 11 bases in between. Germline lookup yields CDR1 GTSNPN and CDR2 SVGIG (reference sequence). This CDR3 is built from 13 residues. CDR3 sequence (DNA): TGTGCCTGGAGGGCGACGGGTAAAGAGACCCAGTACTTC. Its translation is CAWRATGKETQYF.

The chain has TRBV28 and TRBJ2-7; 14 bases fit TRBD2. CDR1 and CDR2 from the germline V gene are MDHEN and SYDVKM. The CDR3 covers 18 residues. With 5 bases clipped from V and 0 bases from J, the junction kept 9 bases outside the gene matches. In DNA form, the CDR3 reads TGTGCCAGCAGTCCAGACCGACTAGCGGGAGGGTCCTCCTACGAGCAGTACTTC. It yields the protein CASSPDRLAGGSSYEQYF.

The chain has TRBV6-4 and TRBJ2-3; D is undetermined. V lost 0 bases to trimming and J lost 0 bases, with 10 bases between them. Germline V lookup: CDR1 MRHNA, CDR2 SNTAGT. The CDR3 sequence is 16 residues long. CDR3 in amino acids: CASSDSWAGSTDTQYF. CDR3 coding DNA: TGTGCCAGCAGTGACTCGTGGGCAGGAAGCACAGATACGCAGTATTTT.

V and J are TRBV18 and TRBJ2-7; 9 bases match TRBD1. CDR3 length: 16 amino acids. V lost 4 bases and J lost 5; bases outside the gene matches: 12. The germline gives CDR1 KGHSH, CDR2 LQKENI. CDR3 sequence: CASSRTTPGQGDEQYF. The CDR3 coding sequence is TGTGCCAGCTCACGAACAACCCCGGGACAGGGTGACGAGCAGTACTTC.